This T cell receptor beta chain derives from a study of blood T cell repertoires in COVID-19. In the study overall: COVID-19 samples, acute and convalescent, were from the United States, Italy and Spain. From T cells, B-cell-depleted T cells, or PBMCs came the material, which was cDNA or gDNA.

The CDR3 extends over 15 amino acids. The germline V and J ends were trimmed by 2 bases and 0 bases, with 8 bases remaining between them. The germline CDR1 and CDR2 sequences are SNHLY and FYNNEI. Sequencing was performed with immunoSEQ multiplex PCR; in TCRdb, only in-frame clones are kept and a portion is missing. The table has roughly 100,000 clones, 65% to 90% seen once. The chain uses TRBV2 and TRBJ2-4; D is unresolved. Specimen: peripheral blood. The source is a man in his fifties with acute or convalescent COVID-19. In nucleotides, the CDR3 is TGTGCCAGCAGTGAAATGGCGGTAGCCAAAAACATTCAGTACTTC. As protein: CASSEMAVAKNIQYF. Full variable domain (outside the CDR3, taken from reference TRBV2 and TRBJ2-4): EPEVTQTPSHQVTQMGQEVILRCVPISNHLYFYWYRQILGQKVEFLVSFYNNEISEKSEIFDDQFSVERPDGSNFTLKIRSTKLEDSAMYFCASSEMAVAKNIQYFGAGTRLSVL.